This is a list of T cell receptor beta chains from one sample in a study of T cell repertoires and leukemia-associated antigens. These TCRs' antigens remain unknown. TCRdb reanalysed the 5' RACE reads using MiXCR and keeps one entry per CDR3 protein. The sample contains some 13,000 distinct CDR3 sequences, about 39% of which appear only once. The sample comprised CD3+ T cells sorted from blood and cultured. The origin of the receptors is a female donor in good health. Both conserved end residues are trimmed from each CDR3. Each record gives: J gene, V gene, CDR3 protein.

>TRBJ1-1|TRBV20-1
SASFPFRVTEAF
>TRBJ2-5|TRBV7-9
ASNGGGFGQETQY
>TRBJ2-3|TRBV5-5
TSSFGGATDMQY
>TRBJ2-2|TRBV7-2
ASSLMGGRGTGELF
>TRBJ2-7|TRBV27
ASSPRQVSYEQY
>TRBJ2-3|TRBV6-5
ASSRTSGTDTQY
>TRBJ2-7|TRBV7-3
ASSSGLAGRVEDEQY
>TRBJ2-1|TRBV24-1
ATSEASYNEQF
>TRBJ1-1|TRBV20-1
SVFGGNTEAF
>TRBJ1-2|TRBV5-1
ASSLAGDSYGYT
>TRBJ1-1|TRBV5-1
AGSLDRGSTEAF
>TRBJ1-6|TRBV7-6
ASSPTGGHSPLH
>TRBJ2-1|TRBV2
ASSASGNSYNEQF
>TRBJ2-7|TRBV5-1
ASSLVLAGGQEQY
>TRBJ2-5|TRBV2
ANSEWNRVTQY
>TRBJ2-3|TRBV7-2
ASSPWTSGRLDTQY
>TRBJ2-7|TRBV29-1
SVGGSGWGEQC
>TRBJ2-7|TRBV4-1
ASSQDLAGAAYEQY
>NA|TRBV20-1
SALRDTDTQH
>TRBJ1-1|TRBV9
ASSPRTGDTEAF